The 18 T cell receptor beta chains below were found in one sample sequenced in a study of T cell changes during pregnancy in multiple sclerosis. Sequencing was performed with immunoSEQ multiplex PCR; in TCRdb, only in-frame clones are kept and a portion is missing. The sample contains about 80,000 clones, just over 90% of which appear only once. This specimen consisted of peripheral blood, obtained before pregnancy. The receptor set was obtained from a female donor with multiple sclerosis, enrolled in a pregnancy study.

The chain employs TRBV10-2 and TRBJ1-1, with D maybe TRBD1 (6 bases). V was clipped by 8 bases and J by 4 bases, with 14 bases between them. The length of the CDR3 is 13 residues. The V gene's germline CDR1 is WSHSY and CDR2 SAAADI. CDR3 sequence (DNA): TGCGCCAGCCCAGGACAGAGTGGCACTGAAGCTTTCTTT. This translates into CASPGQSGTEAFF.

CDR3 sequence: CASSFFQGGNSPLHF. The DNA for the CDR3 is TGTGCCAGCAGCTTCTTCCAAGGGGGTAATTCACCCCTCCACTTT. J is TRBJ1-6 and V is TRBV6-5; a possible D gene is TRBD1 (6 bases). Trimming pared 6 bases from V and 6 bases from J, leaving 15 bases between. CDR1 is MNHEY and CDR2 is SVGAGI in the germline V gene. The CDR3 sequence is 15 residues long.

V gene TRBV6-1 combines with J gene TRBJ2-7; tentative D call: TRBD1 (6 bases). Germline loops: CDR1 MNHNS, CDR2 SASEGT. Trimming shortened V by 2 bases and J by 3 bases, and 17 bases separated the two germline ends. CDR3 size: 16 residues. The CDR3 sequence is CASSELRTGRGYEQYF. The CDR3 DNA is TGTGCCAGCAGTGAATTAAGAACAGGGAGAGGCTACGAGCAGTACTTC.

For the CDR3, the DNA is TGTGCCAGCAGCGACTATAATTCAAATTCGGGCGAGCAGTACTTC. Amino acid sequence: CASSDYNSNSGEQYF. The chain is built from TRBV11-3 and TRBJ2-7; maybe TRBD2 (5 bases). Per germline, CDR1 SGHNT and CDR2 YENEEA. V lost 5 bases and J lost 6, with 20 bases in between. The CDR3 extends over 15 amino acids.

J is TRBJ2-1 and V is TRBV6-6, with TRBD2 matching 11 bases. This CDR3 spans 15 amino acids. Germline-derived CDR1 and CDR2 are MNHNY and SVGAGI (reference sequence). V was pared by 2 bases and J by 7 bases, with 4 bases of the junction left unmatched. The DNA for the CDR3 is TGTGCCAGCAGTTACCCGGGACTAGCGGTGAATGAGCAGTTCTTC. This translates into CASSYPGLAVNEQFF.

A few counts support this clone. The chain has TRBV11-2 and TRBJ2-1; D gene uncertain. Deletions cut 7 bases from V and 9 bases from J, with 16 bases between. The CDR3 covers 13 residues. Per the germline V gene, CDR1 is SGHAT and CDR2 is FQNNGV. In DNA form, the CDR3 reads TGTGCCAGCACCCGTCTTCCGGGTGGTGAGCAGTTCTTC. Translation: CASTRLPGGEQFF.

CDR3 loop: CATGEGQWDVWEQFF. CDR3 nucleotides: TGTGCCACCGGCGAGGGCCAGTGGGATGTTTGGGAGCAGTTCTTC. The chain carries TRBV15 and TRBJ2-1, with D possibly TRBD2 on 5 matching bases. Trimming shortened V by 8 bases and J by 10 bases, and 24 bases separated the two germline ends. The CDR3 runs to 15 residues. Germline V gene lookup returns CDR1 LNHNV and CDR2 YYDKDF (reference sequence).

The J gene is TRBJ2-7, the V gene TRBV7-9; 10 nucleotides agree with TRBD1. J was trimmed by 6 bases and V by 5 bases; bases with no gene match: 7. CDR3 length: 14 residues. Germline CDR1 SEHNR, CDR2 FQNEAQ (reference sequence). The CDR3 nucleotides read TGTGCCAGCAGCCCCGGACAGGGGGTGCGCGAGCAGTACTTC. Encoded protein: CASSPGQGVREQYF.

This clone was picked up a small number of times. The J gene is TRBJ1-1, the V gene TRBV10-2; 9 bases match TRBD1. CDR1 is WSHSY and CDR2 is SAAADI in the germline V gene. V lost 5 bases to trimming and J lost 2 bases; unmatched junction nucleotides: 6. The CDR3 runs 15 residues. CDR3 amino acids: CASSPTGGVNTEAFF. The CDR3 DNA reads as TGCGCCAGCAGTCCCACAGGGGGCGTTAACACTGAAGCTTTCTTT.

This clone was recorded only once. J is TRBJ1-2 and V is TRBV13; the match to TRBD1 covers 9 bases. V gave up 0 bases and J gave up 6 bases; unmatched junction bases: 8. Per germline, CDR1 PRHDT and CDR2 FYEKMQ (reference sequence). The CDR3 covers 16 residues. The CDR3 region is CASSLGAGTGNNGYTF. CDR3 bases: TGTGCCAGCAGCTTAGGTGCCGGGACAGGGAACAATGGCTACACCTTC.

The V and J genes are TRBV5-1 and TRBJ2-3, with TRBD2 matching over 9 bases. CDR1 and CDR2 (germline): SGHRS, YFSETQ. V lost 0 bases and J lost 2; bases outside the gene matches: 4. This CDR3 comprises 16 residues. The CDR3 protein is CASSLGASGVTDTQYF. The CDR3 DNA sequence: TGCGCCAGCAGCTTGGGGGCTAGCGGGGTCACAGATACGCAGTATTTT.

The rearrangement links TRBV9 to TRBJ2-6; D might be TRBD2 (5 bases). The length of the CDR3 is 16 residues. The germline V gene has CDR1 SGDLS and CDR2 YYNGEE. V lost 3 bases and J 4 bases, leaving 14 bases between the germline ends. CDR3 sequence reads: CASSDPDASGANVLTF. The CDR3 DNA sequence: TGTGCCAGCAGCGACCCGGACGCTAGCGGGGCCAACGTCCTGACTTTC.

The V call is TRBV4-1, the J call TRBJ1-5, with TRBD1 identical over 8 bases. Germline-derived CDR1 and CDR2 are MGHRA and YSYEKL. The J segment lost 5 bases and the V segment lost 4 bases, leaving 10 bases of the junction unmatched. The CDR3 loop spans 16 amino acids. The CDR3 DNA follows: TGCGCCAGCAGCCCCCAATCCGACAGGGGATATCAGCCCCAGCATTTT. It yields the protein CASSPQSDRGYQPQHF.

The rearrangement joins TRBV27 to TRBJ1-5; D is possibly TRBD1 (6 bases). V gave up 6 bases and J gave up 1 base, with 16 bases separating them. This CDR3 is 16 amino acids long. Germline V lookup: CDR1 MNHEY, CDR2 SMNVEV (reference sequence). The DNA of the CDR3 is TGTGCCAGCAGATCGGACAGCCGCTTCAGCAATCAGCCCCAGCATTTT. Its protein product is CASRSDSRFSNQPQHF.

Of note for this clone: The sample has other DNA sequences that encode this CDR3 too. The rearrangement joins TRBV19 to TRBJ2-7, with D perhaps matching TRBD2 (6 bases). The germline V gene encodes CDR1 LNHDA and CDR2 SQIVND (reference sequence). V lost 1 base and J lost 0, with 7 bases in between. The CDR3 covers 14 residues. The CDR3 loop is CASSIVGSSYEQYF. CDR3 DNA: TGTGCCAGTAGTATAGTCGGGAGCTCCTACGAGCAGTACTTC.

The chain links TRBV9 to TRBJ2-5, with D possibly being TRBD2 (7 bases). V lost 4 bases and J 5 bases, leaving 15 bases between the germline ends. The CDR3 loop spans 14 amino acids. The germline V gene encodes CDR1 SGDLS and CDR2 YYNGEE. The DNA of the CDR3 is TGTGCCAGCAGCCTCTCCGGGGGGCGGGAGACCCAGTACTTC. This translates into CASSLSGGRETQYF.

The J gene is TRBJ1-4, the V gene TRBV19; 10 bases match TRBD1. CDR1 is LNHDA, CDR2 SQIVND, per germline (reference sequence). V lost 5 bases, J lost 5 bases, and 8 bases stayed unmatched. The CDR3 consists of 16 residues. The CDR3 sequence: CASSPPPTGGNEKLFF. The CDR3 region has the DNA TGTGCCAGTAGTCCCCCCCCGACAGGGGGCAATGAAAAACTGTTTTTT.

The V and J genes are TRBV4-2 and TRBJ2-1; the match to TRBD2 covers 9 bases. CDR1 LGHNA and CDR2 YNFKEQ come from the germline V gene. Trimming cost V 5 bases and J 4 bases; bases outside gene matches: 6. This CDR3 is 15 amino acids long. Written as DNA, the CDR3 is TGTGCCAGCAGCGAATCTAGCGGGGCTTACAATGAGCAGTTCTTC. This gives the protein CASSESSGAYNEQFF.